This T cell receptor (beta chain) stems from a study of OX40 agonist ivuxolimab in advanced cancers. Sequencing was performed with immunoSEQ multiplex PCR; in TCRdb, only in-frame clones are kept and a portion is missing. The sample lists 45,000 or so clones, over 80% occurring once. V lost 0 bases and J lost 6, with 22 bases in between. CDR3 length: 17 residues. Germline V gives CDR1 SGHNT, CDR2 YYREEE (reference sequence). The input for sequencing was CD4+ or CD8+ T cells sorted from blood, taken in a trial of the OX40 agonist ivuxolimab. The clonotype comes from an adult with an advanced solid tumor such as melanoma, head and neck, liver or kidney cancer. This chain joins TRBV5-4 and TRBJ2-7; either TRBD1 or TRBD2 may supply D (5 bases each). CDR3 in DNA: TGTGCCAGCAGCTTGGGGGCAGGGACGGGTCTCCTGGGCGAGCAGTACTTC. Amino acids: CASSLGAGTGLLGEQYF. Full variable domain (outside the CDR3, taken from reference TRBV5-4 and TRBJ2-7): ETGVTQSPTHLIKTRGQQVTLRCSSQSGHNTVSWYQQALGQGPQFIFQYYREEENGRGNFPPRFSGLQFPNYSSELNVNALELDDSALYLCASSLGAGTGLLGEQYFGPGTRLTVT.